A selection of T cell receptor beta chains follows, all from one sample in a study of T cell repertoires in cytomegalovirus infection. TCRdb itself ran the reads through MiXCR, one entry per CDR3 protein. The sample includes about 260,000 distinct CDR3 sequences, roughly 13% of them seen just once. The sample was PBMCs. The receptors shown here come from a human donor in good health (CMV status not recorded). Some clones in this sample may be carry-over from other donors' samples. CDR3s include the opening cysteine and the closing phenylalanine or tryptophan.

J gene,V gene,CDR3 protein
TRBJ1-4,TRBV6-5,CASSYFKQGGEKLFF
TRBJ1-5,TRBV2,CASREDSGFSNQPQHF
TRBJ2-7,TRBV7-2,CASSLSPDYLAGGPYEQYF
TRBJ2-1,TRBV28,CASSQLAGARGLAEQFF
TRBJ2-5,TRBV6-4,CASTGETQYF
TRBJ2-1,TRBV19,CASRPQQGPPGEQFF
TRBJ2-7,TRBV6-5,CASSPLALAEQYF
TRBJ1-1,TRBV29-1,CSVEDLFRNTEAFF
TRBJ1-5,TRBV2,CASSGPQGIENQPQHF
TRBJ2-2,TRBV19,CASTRTGGNTGELFF
TRBJ2-1,TRBV28,CASTMAMDNEQFF
TRBJ2-5,TRBV10-3,CAISDPGGEETQYF
TRBJ1-5,TRBV10-3,CAISIDRDQPQHF
TRBJ1-2,TRBV5-1,CASSLGGKGGGYTF
TRBJ1-2,TRBV11-2,CASRHPGTGASRAGYTF
TRBJ1-5,TRBV15,CATSREALNGAQHF
TRBJ2-6,TRBV7-2,CASSLALAGGTGANVLTF
TRBJ2-3,TRBV10-3,CAISESSPASGKDTQYF
TRBJ2-1,TRBV7-9,CASSLVLAGVDNEQFF
TRBJ1-4,TRBV20-1,CSANRVTNEKLFF
TRBJ1-5,TRBV20-1,CSASQQGSNQPQHF
TRBJ2-3,TRBV7-2,CASSLGRLTDTQYF
TRBJ2-5,TRBV20-1,CSASFVQTQYF
TRBJ2-1,TRBV6-1,CASSPIQSSYNEQFF
TRBJ2-5,TRBV10-1,CASRREFKETQYF
TRBJ2-7,TRBV20-1,CSARSDRDEQYF
TRBJ1-1,TRBV4-3,CASSLYPQGNTEAFF
TRBJ1-2,TRBV29-1,CSVGPVDYGYTF
TRBJ1-4,TRBV29-1,CSVELGGVKLFF
TRBJ2-1,TRBV7-9,CASSEGTAFSYNEQFF
TRBJ1-1,TRBV11-2,CASSSGQGRVYGRNTEAFF
TRBJ1-3,TRBV7-7,CASSYGNTIYF
TRBJ2-1,TRBV7-2,CASSLYSRGGFEQFF
TRBJ2-3,TRBV7-3,CASSLTGLVTDTQYF
TRBJ2-3,TRBV11-2,CASSLGSSLTDTQYF
TRBJ1-2,TRBV7-2,CASSLRTGSNYGYTF
TRBJ1-1,TRBV20-1,CSARERQTNTEAFF
TRBJ1-5,TRBV20-1,CSARGGHSNQPQHF
TRBJ2-1,TRBV7-2,CASSLDLGRGNEQFF
TRBJ2-7,TRBV7-2,CASSLVSSGGAGEQYF
TRBJ1-1,TRBV7-6,CASSLDGSNTEAFF
TRBJ1-1,TRBV19,CASSPQTPNTEAFF
TRBJ1-1,TRBV5-5,CASSRGQGQYTEAFF
TRBJ1-6,TRBV12-3/TRBV12-4,CASSLRESNSPLHF
TRBJ2-3,TRBV25-1,CASSEGGTQYF
TRBJ2-1,TRBV7-6,CASSWATLAGGAPLEQFF
TRBJ2-5,TRBV3-1,CASSQGTGKETQYF
TRBJ2-1,TRBV6-1,CASRVTISGISYNEQFF
TRBJ1-1,TRBV29-1,CSVDPEAAPEAFF
TRBJ1-2,TRBV5-4,CASSVDSNYGYTF
TRBJ2-7,TRBV7-2,CASSLADLYEQYF
TRBJ1-1,TRBV29-1,CSVGRGRMDTEAFF